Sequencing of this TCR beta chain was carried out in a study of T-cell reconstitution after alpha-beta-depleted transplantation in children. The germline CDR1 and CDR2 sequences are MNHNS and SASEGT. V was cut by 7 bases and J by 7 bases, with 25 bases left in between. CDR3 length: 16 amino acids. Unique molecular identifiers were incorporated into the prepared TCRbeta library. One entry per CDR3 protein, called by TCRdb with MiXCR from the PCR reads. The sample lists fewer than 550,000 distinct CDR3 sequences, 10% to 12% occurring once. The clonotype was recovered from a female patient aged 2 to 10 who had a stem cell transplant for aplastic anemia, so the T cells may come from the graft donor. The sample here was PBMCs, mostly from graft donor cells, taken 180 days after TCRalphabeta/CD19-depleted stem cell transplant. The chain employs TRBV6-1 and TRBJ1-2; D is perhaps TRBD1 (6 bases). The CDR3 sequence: CASTKGSGGPLGGYTF. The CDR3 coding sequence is TGTGCCAGCACGAAGGGATCGGGGGGGCCCCTGGGTGGCTACACCTTC.